This T cell receptor (beta chain) appears in the sequencing data of a study of blood T cell repertoires in COVID-19. About the research overall: COVID-19 samples, acute and convalescent, were from the United States, Italy and Spain. PBMCs, B-cell-depleted T cells, or T cells provided the cDNA or gDNA that made up the material.

The repertoire was sequenced with immunoSEQ multiplex PCR; TCRdb's copy has only in-frame clones and lacks some. The sample records approximately 260,000 clones, approximately 85% being singletons. The CDR3 covers 13 residues. Looked up from germline, CDR1 is MNHEY and CDR2 is SVGAGI. V lost 4 bases and J 1 base, leaving 7 bases between the germline ends. Points on this clone: The sample carries other DNA sequences with the same CDR3.

The sequence was obtained from a woman between 55 and 75 years old with active or convalescent COVID-19. The rearrangement uses TRBV6-5 and TRBJ1-2; tentative D call: TRBD1 (6 bases). Sequencing was done on a sample of peripheral blood. Here the CDR3 DNA reads TGTGCCAGCAGTTTGGACAGTAACTATGGCTACACCTTC. It yields the protein CASSLDSNYGYTF.